These T cell receptor beta chains were read from a single sample in a study of vaccination effects on CD4 cells after COVID-19. No antigen has been identified for these receptors. Sequencing was performed with immunoSEQ multiplex PCR; in TCRdb, only in-frame clones are kept and a portion is missing. The profile shows under 50,000 clones, roughly 74% of them singletons. Here the sequenced sample was CD4+ T cells from PBMCs cultured without peptide, taken before COVID-19 vaccination. These receptors came from a human donor who had a prior SARS-CoV-2 infection. Both conserved end residues are part of each CDR3. Each record gives: V gene, D gene, clone size, J gene, CDR3 DNA, CDR3 protein. The D gene is left open where the match is weak. A clone size is listed for some rows: how often the clone was seen (once, few, many), or a class if it is expanded.

V gene: TRBV5-1; D gene: TRBD1; clone size: -; J gene: TRBJ2-5; CDR3 DNA: TGCGCCAGCAGCTCCAGAGGGGGCGCCCCGTGGGGAGAGACCCAGTACTTC; CDR3 protein: CASSSRGGAPWGETQYF
V gene: TRBV6-5; D gene: -; clone size: -; J gene: TRBJ2-1; CDR3 DNA: TGTGCCAGCAGCCTGGGGAATGAGCAGTTCTTC; CDR3 protein: CASSLGNEQFF
V gene: TRBV4-2; D gene: -; clone size: -; J gene: TRBJ2-3; CDR3 DNA: TGTGCCAGCAGCCAAGATTCACGGGGGCGGAGAAGCACAGATACGCAGTATTTT; CDR3 protein: CASSQDSRGRRSTDTQYF
V gene: TRBV2; D gene: TRBD1; clone size: -; J gene: TRBJ1-5; CDR3 DNA: TGTGCCAGCAGGGGGACAGGGGATCAGCCCCAGCATTTT; CDR3 protein: CASRGTGDQPQHF
V gene: TRBV2; D gene: -; clone size: -; J gene: TRBJ1-4; CDR3 DNA: TGTGCCAGCATTAAGGACGTTGCAACTAATGAAAAACTGTTTTTT; CDR3 protein: CASIKDVATNEKLFF
V gene: TRBV6-5; D gene: -; clone size: -; J gene: TRBJ2-7; CDR3 DNA: TGTGCCAGCAGCGGGGACCTCGCCTACGAGCAGTACTTC; CDR3 protein: CASSGDLAYEQYF
V gene: TRBV5-1; D gene: -; clone size: -; J gene: TRBJ2-1; CDR3 DNA: TGCGCCAGCAGCTCGCTCAGGACCGGGGACAATGAGCAGTTCTTC; CDR3 protein: CASSSLRTGDNEQFF
V gene: TRBV7-9; D gene: -; clone size: -; J gene: TRBJ2-3; CDR3 DNA: TGTGCCAGCAGCTTATTCGGGGTTGATACGCAGTATTTT; CDR3 protein: CASSLFGVDTQYF
V gene: TRBV5-1; D gene: TRBD1; clone size: -; J gene: TRBJ2-2; CDR3 DNA: TGCGCCAGCAGCTTCGGGACAGGGATCACCGGGGAGCTGTTTTTT; CDR3 protein: CASSFGTGITGELFF
V gene: TRBV27; D gene: TRBD1; clone size: -; J gene: TRBJ1-1; CDR3 DNA: TGTGCCAGCAGTTTGGGCAGGGGGTTCGCTGAAGCTTTCTTT; CDR3 protein: CASSLGRGFAEAFF
V gene: TRBV6-7; D gene: TRBD2; clone size: -; J gene: TRBJ2-7; CDR3 DNA: TGTGCCAGCAGCCCAACTGGCGGGAGAGGCTCCTACGAGCAGTACTTC; CDR3 protein: CASSPTGGRGSYEQYF
V gene: TRBV9; D gene: -; clone size: -; J gene: TRBJ2-1; CDR3 DNA: TGTGCCAGCAGCGTGGACGAAACTAGTGAGCAGTTCTTC; CDR3 protein: CASSVDETSEQFF
V gene: TRBV7-9; D gene: -; clone size: once; J gene: TRBJ2-3; CDR3 DNA: TGTGCCAGCAGCTTAGACTGGGACACAGATACGCAGTATTTT; CDR3 protein: CASSLDWDTDTQYF
V gene: TRBV5-5; D gene: TRBD1; clone size: -; J gene: TRBJ1-1; CDR3 DNA: TGTGCCAGCAGCTTACAGGGGGCTAACACTGAAGCTTTCTTT; CDR3 protein: CASSLQGANTEAFF
V gene: TRBV15; D gene: TRBD1; clone size: -; J gene: TRBJ2-1; CDR3 DNA: TGTGCCACCAGCAGAGATGACAGGGGGCCCTACAATGAGCAGTTCTTC; CDR3 protein: CATSRDDRGPYNEQFF
V gene: TRBV29-1; D gene: -; clone size: once; J gene: TRBJ2-5; CDR3 DNA: TGCAGCGTTCGTAGGGCTCTGGAGACCCAGTACTTC; CDR3 protein: CSVRRALETQYF
V gene: TRBV3-1/TRBV3-2; D gene: TRBD1; clone size: -; J gene: TRBJ1-1; CDR3 DNA: TGTGCCAGCAGTCAGACAGGGGTGGGTTCTGAAGCTTTCTTT; CDR3 protein: CASSQTGVGSEAFF
V gene: TRBV24-1; D gene: TRBD2; clone size: -; J gene: TRBJ2-3; CDR3 DNA: TGTGCCACCAGTGATCCCCTTTTGGCGGGAGTTGGGACCGGCACAGATACGCAGTATTTT; CDR3 protein: CATSDPLLAGVGTGTDTQYF
V gene: TRBV6-1; D gene: -; clone size: -; J gene: TRBJ2-7; CDR3 DNA: TGTGCCAGCAGTGAAAGGCACTACGAGCAGTACTTC; CDR3 protein: CASSERHYEQYF
V gene: TRBV5-1; D gene: TRBD1; clone size: -; J gene: TRBJ2-5; CDR3 DNA: TGCGCCAGCAGCTTCAGGGGGCAGGAGACCCAGTACTTC; CDR3 protein: CASSFRGQETQYF
V gene: TRBV11-3; D gene: TRBD1; clone size: -; J gene: TRBJ1-4; CDR3 DNA: TGTGCCAGCAGCACGGGACAGGCAAATGAAAAACTGTTTTTT; CDR3 protein: CASSTGQANEKLFF
V gene: TRBV6-6; D gene: -; clone size: -; J gene: TRBJ2-1; CDR3 DNA: TGTGCCAGCAGTTACGGGGGGAGTTCCTACAATGAGCAGTTCTTC; CDR3 protein: CASSYGGSSYNEQFF
V gene: TRBV12-5; D gene: -; clone size: -; J gene: TRBJ1-6; CDR3 DNA: TGTGCTAGCTCAGATTATGTTTCACCCCTCCACTTT; CDR3 protein: CASSDYVSPLHF
V gene: TRBV7-9; D gene: TRBD2; clone size: once; J gene: TRBJ2-1; CDR3 DNA: TGTGCCAGCAGATATACTAGCGGTTACAATGAGCAGTTCTTC; CDR3 protein: CASRYTSGYNEQFF
V gene: TRBV7-9; D gene: TRBD2; clone size: few; J gene: TRBJ2-1; CDR3 DNA: TGTGCCAGCAGCTTAGCCCTAGCGGGAGCGTACAATGAGCAGTTCTTC; CDR3 protein: CASSLALAGAYNEQFF
V gene: TRBV19; D gene: -; clone size: -; J gene: TRBJ2-3; CDR3 DNA: TGTGCCAGTAGTACGTTCGGGAGCACAGATACGCAGTATTTT; CDR3 protein: CASSTFGSTDTQYF
V gene: TRBV9; D gene: -; clone size: -; J gene: TRBJ1-1; CDR3 DNA: TGTGCCAGCAGCGGTCCGGGGCACACTGAAGCTTTCTTT; CDR3 protein: CASSGPGHTEAFF
V gene: TRBV9; D gene: -; clone size: -; J gene: TRBJ1-2; CDR3 DNA: TGTGCCAGCAGCGTGGACATTAACTATGGCTACACCTTC; CDR3 protein: CASSVDINYGYTF
V gene: TRBV15; D gene: -; clone size: -; J gene: TRBJ1-2; CDR3 DNA: TGTGCCACCAGCCCGTGGGGATATGGCTACACCTTC; CDR3 protein: CATSPWGYGYTF
V gene: TRBV5-4; D gene: -; clone size: -; J gene: TRBJ2-2; CDR3 DNA: TGTGCCAGCAGCTTGGTACGTGGGGGGGCCTCAACCGGGGAGCTGTTTTTT; CDR3 protein: CASSLVRGGASTGELFF
V gene: TRBV13; D gene: TRBD1; clone size: -; J gene: TRBJ2-1; CDR3 DNA: TGTGCCAGCAGCGCGACAGGGGGCCTAGGGAAGTTCTTC; CDR3 protein: CASSATGGLGKFF
V gene: TRBV30; D gene: -; clone size: -; J gene: TRBJ1-6; CDR3 DNA: TGTGCCTGGAGGAAACAGGGTTTGGATAATTCACCCCTCCACTTT; CDR3 protein: CAWRKQGLDNSPLHF